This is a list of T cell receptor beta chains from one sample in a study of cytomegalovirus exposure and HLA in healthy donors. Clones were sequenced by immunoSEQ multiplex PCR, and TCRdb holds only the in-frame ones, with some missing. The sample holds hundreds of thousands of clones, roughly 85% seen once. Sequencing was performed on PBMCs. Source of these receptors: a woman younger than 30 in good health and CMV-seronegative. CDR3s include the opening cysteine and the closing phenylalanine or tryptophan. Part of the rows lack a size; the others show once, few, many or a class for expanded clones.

CASRTPGWGYTF - TRBV28
CASSPLGAIFTYEQYF - TRBV27
CASSDLGPDEQFF few TRBV5-6
CASSLFRNNEQFF - TRBV27
CASSGEGPLSYEQYF - TRBV27
CASSLVAGASYNEQFF once TRBV28
CASTSSGYNSPLHF - TRBV28
CASSFQRYNEQFF once TRBV5-6
CASSRQSSYEQYF few TRBV6-1
CASSFARGYEQYF - TRBV5-1
CASTPTGGSYGYTF - TRBV27
CASSSTGGITEAFF - TRBV11-1
CASSPGVGTAQEPQHF - TRBV7-6
CASTEPTGPGAEAFF - TRBV6-1
CASSPWDRGPNTEAFF - TRBV5-1
CASNLAPSSYNEQFF - TRBV27
CASKKRGRPYEQYF - TRBV6-5
CASSQGTGGNTQYF - TRBV6-5
CASSLDYSSYNEQFF - TRBV28
CATSSLSYNEQFF - TRBV15
CASSSLTGFNSPLHF - TRBV11-2
CASSLGPGLVGVGSDIQYF once TRBV5-6
CASSLPIPGNTF - TRBV5-8
CASSGGGLADSYNEQFF - TRBV11-2
CASSLTPSGMETQYF - TRBV5-1
CATSRDWTGRGNEQFF - TRBV15
CASLKSGTGELFF few TRBV5-1
CASDLAGGSYEQYF - TRBV7-9
CASSLQGGSYEQYF many TRBV5-1
CASSFHRSTEAFF - TRBV28
CASSQGAARGYNEQFF - TRBV4-1
CASSLPGQGTYEQYF - TRBV18
CASSGRAEQFF - TRBV6-1
CASSPDRITGELFF - TRBV6-6
CAARGDSGANVLTF - TRBV19
CASRKTGVNEQFF - TRBV5-4
CASSETTGRTHTDTQYF - TRBV25-1
CSVGGSLGTGGATHYGYTF - TRBV29-1
CASISRGGASNEQFF - TRBV2
CANPLGDRGRNEQFF - TRBV21-1
CAWNEGAGETQYF - TRBV30
CASSFDLPGTGSGANVLTF once TRBV19
CASSSQRAGTGKLF - TRBV5-4